The 23 T cell receptor beta chains reported below all come from one sample, sequenced in a study of blood T cell repertoires in COVID-19. Sequencing was performed with immunoSEQ multiplex PCR; in TCRdb, only in-frame clones are kept and a portion is missing. The sample holds 130,000 or so clones, 85% seen once. Sequenced: peripheral blood. All receptors come from a man aged 60-69 years with acute or convalescent COVID-19.

The chain recombines TRBV5-6 with TRBJ2-7; D remains ambiguous. V was clipped by 0 bases and J by 6 bases, with 10 bases between them. The CDR3 covers 13 residues. The germline V gene has CDR1 SGHDT and CDR2 YYEEEE. CDR3 amino acids: CASSLALRGEQYF. DNA for the CDR3: TGTGCCAGCAGCTTGGCACTAAGAGGCGAGCAGTACTTC.

The chain is built from TRBV7-3 and TRBJ2-5; D is ambiguous. This CDR3 has 13 amino acids. Germline V gives CDR1 SGHTA, CDR2 FQGTGA. Trimming shortened V by 0 bases and J by 3 bases, and 5 bases separated the two germline ends. CDR3 in DNA: TGTGCCAGCAGCTTAACTGGAGAAGAGACCCAGTACTTC. This gives the protein CASSLTGEETQYF.

This chain connects TRBV7-3 to TRBJ2-3; unclear D gene. The CDR3 runs to 13 residues. V was trimmed by 2 bases and J by 1 base, leaving 4 bases between them. Germline V gene lookup returns CDR1 SGHTA and CDR2 FQGTGA. CDR3 sequence (DNA): TGTGCCAGCAGCTTAGTAGGCACAGATACGCAGTATTTT. Translated: CASSLVGTDTQYF.

The V gene is TRBV9, the J gene TRBJ2-2, with 8 positions matching TRBD2. V lost 1 base and J lost 4; bases outside the gene matches: 6. The CDR3 runs to 16 residues. CDR1 is SGDLS and CDR2 is YYNGEE in the germline V gene. The CDR3 loop is CASSVSLAGGTGELFF. The DNA for the CDR3 is TGTGCCAGCAGCGTATCCCTAGCGGGCGGCACCGGGGAGCTGTTTTTT.

CDR3 residues: CASSLTWVGGIGANTGELFF. CDR3 coding DNA: TGTGCCAGCAGCCTGACGTGGGTAGGCGGGATTGGCGCGAACACCGGGGAGCTGTTTTTT. V and J are TRBV7-4 and TRBJ2-2; D possibly corresponds to TRBD2 (6 bases). The V end lost 5 bases, the J end lost 0 bases, and 25 bases lay between the germline ends. The CDR3 runs to 20 residues. Germline V gene lookup returns CDR1 SGHVT and CDR2 SQSDAQ.

This CDR3 is CASSYPPRLAGTKNIQYF. The CDR3 region has the DNA TGTGCCAGCAGCTACCCCCCGCGGCTAGCGGGAACCAAAAACATTCAGTACTTC. The V call is TRBV7-9, the J call TRBJ2-4; 9 bases fit TRBD2. Trimming at V came to 4 bases and at J to 2 bases, leaving 12 bases not matched to a gene. The CDR3 is 18 residues long. The germline V gene encodes CDR1 SEHNR and CDR2 FQNEAQ (reference sequence).

V is TRBV7-3 and J is TRBJ2-1; 11 nucleotides line up with TRBD2. CDR1 is SGHTA and CDR2 is FQGTGA in the germline V gene. The CDR3 length is 15 residues. Trimming at V came to 5 bases and at J to 4 bases, leaving 4 bases not matched to a gene. The CDR3 DNA sequence: TGTGCCAGCAGCGCGGGACTAGCGGTATACAATGAGCAGTTCTTC. Translated: CASSAGLAVYNEQFF.

The rearrangement joins TRBV12-3 or TRBV12-4 to TRBJ1-2, with D tentatively TRBD1 (5 bases). The CDR3 has 12 amino acids. V lost 5 bases and J 9 bases, leaving 13 bases between the germline ends. The CDR3 is CASSRGWGSYTF. DNA of the CDR3: TGTGCCAGCAGTCGTGGTTGGGGCAGCTACACCTTC.

This chain links TRBV19 with TRBJ2-3; D is perhaps TRBD1 (6 bases). V lost 2 bases and J lost 3, with 12 bases in between. The germline CDR1 and CDR2 sequences are LNHDA and SQIVND (reference sequence). The CDR3 length is 15 residues. The CDR3, as DNA: TGTGCCAGTAGTATATCAGGGGCGGATACAGATACGCAGTATTTT. Translated, it gives CASSISGADTDTQYF.

Note on this clone: The junction shows a germline mismatch at one end, possibly a read error. The chain recombines TRBV7-7 with TRBJ2-2; 9 bases map to TRBD1. CDR1 and CDR2 from the germline V gene are SSHAT and FNYEAQ (reference sequence). The CDR3 contains 15 residues. The chain's CDR3 is CASSPGQGNTGELFF. CDR3 nucleotide sequence: TGTGCTAGCAGTCCGGGACAGGGGAACACCGGGGAGCTGTTTTTT.

The J gene is TRBJ2-7, the V gene TRBV7-9; TRBD2 matches 8 bases. This CDR3 is 14 amino acids long. J lost 3 bases, V lost 1 base, and 2 bases had no gene match. Germline V gene sequence: CDR1 SEHNR, CDR2 FQNEAQ (reference sequence). The CDR3 spells CASSLGGRNYEQYF. CDR3 DNA sequence: TGTGCCAGCAGCTTAGGCGGGAGGAACTACGAGCAGTACTTC.

The CDR3 DNA reads TGTGCCAGCAGCTCCCGGGGGGCAAGTGCCGGGGAGCTGTTTTTT. It yields the protein CASSSRGASAGELFF. The chain combines TRBV11-2 with TRBJ2-2; possibly TRBD2 for D (7 bases). CDR3 length: 15 residues. The V end was cut by 4 bases, the J end by 6 bases, with 15 bases between. CDR1 and CDR2 from the germline V gene are SGHAT and FQNNGV.

Judged by abundance, this clone is medium-sized. Different DNA sequences within this sample yield the same CDR3. The rearrangement uses TRBV15 and TRBJ2-7, with D possibly matching TRBD1 (6 bases). Trimming left V 1 base short and J 4 bases short, with 11 bases between. This CDR3 comprises 14 residues. The germline V gene encodes CDR1 LNHNV and CDR2 YYDKDF (reference sequence). The CDR3 reads CATSRAGGRYEQYF. The CDR3 nucleotides read TGTGCCACCAGCAGAGCTGGGGGCAGATACGAGCAGTACTTC.

The chain joins TRBV13 to TRBJ1-2, with 7 bases identical to TRBD1. The CDR3 totals 13 residues. V lost 6 bases and J lost 3; bases outside the gene matches: 4. Germline V gene data show CDR1 as PRHDT and CDR2 as FYEKMQ (reference sequence). CDR3 DNA sequence: TGTGCCAGCAGACGGGACAGCCACTATGGCTACACCTTC. Amino acids: CASRRDSHYGYTF.

The J gene is TRBJ2-1, the V gene TRBV5-1, with D perhaps matching TRBD2 (6 bases). The CDR3 contains 18 residues. Germline CDR1 is SGHRS and CDR2 is YFSETQ. V lost 4 bases to trimming and J lost 6 bases, with 26 bases between them. Written as DNA, the CDR3 is TGCGCCAGCAGCCGGGAACTCTCCGGGACTCTCCGGGGCAATGAGCAGTTCTTC. Its translation: CASSRELSGTLRGNEQFF. Using reference TRBV5-1 and TRBJ2-1 for the parts outside the CDR3, the full variable domain is KAGVTQTPRYLIKTRGQQVTLSCSPISGHRSVSWYQQTPGQGLQFLFEYFSETQRNKGNFPGRFSGRQFSNSRSEMNVSTLELGDSALYLCASSRELSGTLRGNEQFFGPGTRLTVL.

V and J are TRBV5-1 and TRBJ1-5; D might be TRBD1 (5 bases). The CDR3 is made up of 15 amino acids. From germline, CDR1 is SGHRS and CDR2 YFSETQ. V gave up 1 base and J gave up 0 bases, with 8 bases separating them. CDR3 amino acids: CASSLQGLSNQPQHF. For the CDR3, the DNA is TGCGCCAGCAGCTTGCAGGGACTTAGCAATCAGCCCCAGCATTTT.

This rearrangement joins TRBV6-5 to TRBJ1-1; 8 bases map to TRBD1. Trimming at V came to 10 bases and at J to 2 bases, leaving 9 bases not matched to a gene. Germline V lookup: CDR1 MNHEY, CDR2 SVGAGI. This CDR3 is 14 amino acids long. The CDR3 DNA reads TGTGCCACCCTTATCAGGGGGCTTAACACTGAAGCTTTCTTT. It specifies CATLIRGLNTEAFF.

This chain uses TRBV7-6 with TRBJ1-5, with unresolved D. With 1 base removed from V and 3 bases from J, the gap between germline ends came to 4 bases. The germline V gene has CDR1 SGHVS and CDR2 FNYEAQ. The CDR3 is made up of 13 amino acids. In nucleotides, the CDR3 is TGTGCCAGCAGCTTAGGTAACAATCAGCCCCAGCATTTT. Its protein product is CASSLGNNQPQHF. The whole variable domain, filled in from reference TRBV7-6 and TRBJ1-5, reads GAGVSQSPRYKVTKRGQDVALRCDPISGHVSLYWYRQALGQGPEFLTYFNYEAQQDKSGLPNDRFSAERPEGSISTLTIQRTEQRDSAMYRCASSLGNNQPQHFGDGTRLSIL.

The V and J genes are TRBV5-6 and TRBJ2-4; 7 bases fit TRBD1. This CDR3 comprises 18 residues. J lost 3 bases, V lost 5 bases, and 17 bases had no gene match. The germline V gene encodes CDR1 SGHDT and CDR2 YYEEEE. The CDR3 DNA reads TGTGCCAGCAGATTTCGTACCCAACTCCAGGGGGACAAAAACATTCAGTACTTC. This translates into CASRFRTQLQGDKNIQYF.

On this clone itself: A read error is possible here, since a much larger clone lies one base away. The rearrangement joins TRBV5-1 to TRBJ2-7; maybe TRBD1 (6 bases). Germline CDR1 reads SGHRS; CDR2 reads YFSETQ. CDR3 length equals 13 residues. The germline V and J ends were trimmed by 3 bases and 0 bases, with 7 bases remaining between them. CDR3 loop: CASSWDNSYEQYF. Here the CDR3 DNA reads TGCGCCAGCAGCTGGGACAACTCCTACGAGCAGTACTTC. Full variable domain (outside the CDR3, taken from reference TRBV5-1 and TRBJ2-7): KAGVTQTPRYLIKTRGQQVTLSCSPISGHRSVSWYQQTPGQGLQFLFEYFSETQRNKGNFPGRFSGRQFSNSRSEMNVSTLELGDSALYLCASSWDNSYEQYFGPGTRLTVT.

The rearrangement links TRBV12-3 or TRBV12-4 to TRBJ1-2, with D perhaps TRBD1 (6 bases). This CDR3 is 13 amino acids long. V shed 3 bases and J shed 5 bases, with 10 bases lying between them. CDR3 loop: CASSFTGSYGYTF. The CDR3, as DNA: TGTGCCAGCAGTTTTACAGGGTCTTATGGCTACACCTTC.

This clone was seen just once. The CDR3 loop is CASSGGGPYEQYF. CDR3 in DNA: TGTGCCAGCAGCGGGGGAGGACCCTACGAGCAGTACTTC. This rearrangement joins TRBV11-2 to TRBJ2-7; perhaps TRBD2 as D (6 bases). Germline-derived CDR1 and CDR2 are SGHAT and FQNNGV. Deletions cut 5 bases from V and 2 bases from J, with 10 bases between. The CDR3 has 13 amino acids.

The DNA for the CDR3 is TGTGCCAGCAGTTACTCGTATCCGGGACAGGGAGGTAGCGAGCAGTACTTC. Protein: CASSYSYPGQGGSEQYF. This chain links TRBV6-2 or TRBV6-3 with TRBJ2-7; 9 bases match TRBD1. The CDR3 is 17 residues long. The J segment lost 6 bases and the V segment lost 0 bases, leaving 12 bases of the junction unmatched. The germline CDR1 and CDR2 sequences are MNHEY and SVGEGT.